These 8 T cell receptor beta chains were all obtained from the same sample, sequenced in a study of blood T cell repertoires in COVID-19. Sequencing was performed with immunoSEQ multiplex PCR; in TCRdb, only in-frame clones are kept and a portion is missing. The profile shows 130,000 to 150,000 clones, approximately 80% of them singletons. What was sequenced was peripheral blood. The receptors here all came from a woman older than 75 with acute or convalescent COVID-19.

This chain uses TRBV7-9 with TRBJ2-3; 12 bases are a match to TRBD2. V shed 6 bases, J shed 6 bases, and the junction held 7 bases outside the gene matches. CDR1 and CDR2 (germline): SEHNR, FQNEAQ (reference sequence). The length of the CDR3 is 15 residues. The CDR3 here is CASSLLAGGLDTQYF. In DNA, the CDR3 is TGTGCCAGCAGTCTCCTAGCGGGGGGGCTTGATACGCAGTATTTT. The full variable domain, in which reference TRBV7-9 and TRBJ2-3 provide the parts outside the CDR3, is DTGVSQNPRHKITKRGQNVTFRCDPISEHNRLYWYRQTLGQGPEFLTYFQNEAQLEKSRLLSDRFSAERPKGSFSTLEIQRTEQGDSAMYLCASSLLAGGLDTQYFGPGTRLTVL.

This chain connects TRBV7-2 to TRBJ2-5; a weak D match, TRBD1 (5 bases). The CDR3 consists of 16 residues. Germline V CDR1 and CDR2: SGHTA, FQGNSA. V was clipped by 5 bases and J by 5 bases, with 21 bases between them. The CDR3 DNA is TGTGCCAGCAGCCCCGCCCGGCAGGGCGGATTGGAGACCCAGTACTTC. It specifies CASSPARQGGLETQYF. Using reference TRBV7-2 and TRBJ2-5 for the parts outside the CDR3, the full variable domain is GAGVSQSPSNKVTEKGKDVELRCDPISGHTALYWYRQSLGQGLEFLIYFQGNSAPDKSGLPSDRFSAERTGGSVSTLTIQRTQQEDSAVYLCASSPARQGGLETQYFGPGTRLLVL.

V usage is TRBV10-3 and J usage is TRBJ1-3; perhaps TRBD1 as D (5 bases). Trimming removed 5 bases from V and 3 bases from J, with 11 bases in between. Germline CDR1 reads ENHRY; CDR2 reads SYGVKD. The length of the CDR3 is 14 residues. The CDR3 protein is CAISLGGVGNTIYF. CDR3 in DNA: TGTGCCATCAGTCTCGGGGGAGTTGGAAACACCATATATTTT.

The DNA for the CDR3 is TGTGCCAGCAGCTTATATATGAACACTGAAGCTTTCTTT. It encodes CASSLYMNTEAFF. The rearrangement joins TRBV7-3 to TRBJ1-1; no clear D. The germline V and J ends were trimmed by 2 bases and 0 bases, with 4 bases remaining between them. This CDR3 spans 13 amino acids. Germline V gives CDR1 SGHTA, CDR2 FQGTGA.

The chain couples TRBV7-3 to TRBJ1-1; TRBD1 is a possible D gene (5 bases). Trimming removed 3 bases at V and 11 bases at J, with 19 bases between. Per the germline V gene, CDR1 is SGHTA and CDR2 is FQGTGA. The CDR3 covers 14 residues. CDR3 residues: CASSLGGPQGLAFF. Here the CDR3 DNA reads TGTGCCAGCAGCTTGGGGGGACCGCAAGGTCTGGCTTTCTTT.

The chain has TRBV27 and TRBJ2-7, with D maybe TRBD1 (6 bases). CDR1 is MNHEY, CDR2 SMNVEV, per germline (reference sequence). V lost 6 bases and J lost 2, with 23 bases in between. This CDR3 contains 17 residues. CDR3 DNA: TGTGCCAGCAGAAAGGACAGTAACAGCTTCCCTGCCTACGAGCAGTACTTC. It encodes CASRKDSNSFPAYEQYF.

The chain has TRBV19 and TRBJ2-7; 8 bases are a match to TRBD1. This CDR3 has 17 residues. CDR1 LNHDA and CDR2 SQIVND come from the germline V gene (reference sequence). V trimming: 2 bases; J trimming: 6 bases; junction bases outside the gene matches: 15. The CDR3 coding sequence is TGTGCCAGTAGTATATTGTCAGGGGGCGCCGGCTCGGGCGAGCAGTACTTC. Encoded protein: CASSILSGGAGSGEQYF.

The chain joins TRBV15 to TRBJ1-6; TRBD1 might be the D (5 bases). Germline-derived CDR1 and CDR2 are LNHNV and YYDKDF (reference sequence). Deletions cut 2 bases from V and 7 bases from J, with 21 bases between. CDR3 length: 18 residues. The CDR3 DNA reads TGTGCCACCAGCAGACTATCTCTGGGGCCCCGCGGAAATTCACCCCTCCACTTT. It codes for CATSRLSLGPRGNSPLHF.